This T cell receptor (beta chain) came from a study of blood T cell repertoires in COVID-19. The method was immunoSEQ multiplex PCR; TCRdb's version includes in-frame clones alone and lacks a portion of them. The table shows a few hundred thousand clones, with approximately 88% occurring only once. CDR3 length: 15 amino acids. CDR1 SNHLY and CDR2 FYNNEI come from the germline V gene. Trimming left V 5 bases short and J 0 bases short, with 14 bases between. Sequenced input: peripheral blood. This TCR came from a woman in her twenties or thirties who had recovered from COVID-19. The rearrangement links TRBV2 to TRBJ2-7; D is possibly TRBD1 (6 bases). The CDR3 nucleotides are TGTGCCAGCAGTTTCGACAGGTCAAGCTCCTACGAGCAGTACTTC. It translates to CASSFDRSSSYEQYF.